Following are 30 T cell receptor beta chains from one sample sequenced in a study of blood T cells in healthy people across ages. A second PCR of 7 to 11 cycles used a sample-barcoded 5' primer and a J-beta primer mix. Via MiXCR, TCRdb re-called the 5' RACE reads, giving one row per CDR3 protein. Of hundreds of thousands of distinct CDR3 sequences listed, around 25% are singletons. These data were also filed under a second study, of T cells of mothers and their children.

Sequenced: blood. The receptors come from a boy younger than 18 in good health.

The chain joins TRBV12-3 or TRBV12-4 to TRBJ1-1, with a tentative D call TRBD1 (5 bases). Trimming cost V 4 bases and J 1 base, with 13 bases left between them. The CDR3 runs 15 residues. CDR3 amino acids: CASSSSGGGNTEAFF. CDR3 DNA: TGTGCCAGCAGTTCCTCCGGGGGGGGGAACACTGAAGCTTTCTTT.

This clonotype occurred a few times. The genes are TRBV6-6 and TRBJ2-1; TRBD1 matches 9 bases. V lost 6 bases, J lost 3 bases, and 6 bases stayed unmatched. This CDR3 has 15 amino acids. Germline assignment: CDR1 MNHNY and CDR2 SVGAGI (reference sequence). CDR3 in DNA: TGTGCCAGCAGCTCCCCGGGACAGGGCTACAATGAGCAGTTCTTC. The encoded protein is CASSSPGQGYNEQFF.

The chain has TRBV29-1 and TRBJ2-1, with D unresolved. The CDR3 is 14 amino acids. Trimming removed 5 bases from V and 3 bases from J, with 14 bases in between. Germline values: CDR1 SQVTM, CDR2 ANQGSEA. The CDR3 DNA sequence: TGCAGCGTTCTCCCTTGGACCTTCTACAATGAGCAGTTCTTC. Its translation is CSVLPWTFYNEQFF.

V gene TRBV28 combines with J gene TRBJ2-3, with D possibly being TRBD2 (5 bases). The V end lost 2 bases, the J end lost 5 bases, and 8 bases lay between the germline ends. The CDR3 totals 13 residues. Germline values: CDR1 MDHEN, CDR2 SYDVKM. The CDR3 nucleotides are TGTGCCAGCAGTTTACGGACTGGAGATACGCAGTATTTT. Translated, it gives CASSLRTGDTQYF.

This clonotype was detected only a few times. Germline and junction disagree at one end, which may indicate a read error. The V call is TRBV28, the J call TRBJ1-4; TRBD1 is a possible D gene (6 bases). Germline assignment: CDR1 MDHEN and CDR2 SYDVKM. The CDR3 has 14 amino acids. The CDR3 coding sequence is TGTGCCAGCAATTTAGGGGGAACTAATGAAAAACTGTTTTTT. It translates to CASNLGGTNEKLFF. Full variable domain (missing parts from reference TRBV28 and TRBJ1-4): DVKVTQSSRYLVKRTGEKVFLECVQDMDHENMFWYRQDPGLGLRLIYFSYDVKMKEKGDIPEGYSVSREKKERFSLILESASTNQTSMYLCASNLGGTNEKLFFGSGTQLSVL.

The chain combines TRBV19 with TRBJ1-6; D unresolved. The CDR3 spans 15 residues. Between the trimmed V and J ends, which lost 6 bases and 10 bases, there was a span of 19 bases. The V gene's germline CDR1 is LNHDA and CDR2 SQIVND (reference sequence). This CDR3 reads CASSPDSTDSSPLHF. The DNA for the CDR3 is TGTGCCAGTAGCCCAGACTCTACCGATAGCTCACCCCTCCACTTT.

For this clonotype: The CDR3 does not close with the conserved phenylalanine or tryptophan, likely indicating a read error. This chain connects TRBV24-1 to TRBJ2-5; D not certain. V lost 4 bases and J 3 bases, leaving 8 bases between the germline ends. Germline V gives CDR1 KGHDR, CDR2 SFDVKD. The CDR3 spans 13 residues. The CDR3: CATSDALEETQYS. CDR3 bases: TGTGCCACCAGTGACGCCTTGGAAGAGACCCAGTACTCC.

A few counts support this clonotype. This chain uses TRBV29-1 with TRBJ2-7; 8 bases match TRBD1. This CDR3 is 13 amino acids long. Losses at the gene ends were 4 bases for V and 4 bases for J; bases not matched to a gene: 6. Germline values: CDR1 SQVTM, CDR2 ANQGSEA. The CDR3: CSVVGTGQYEQYF. In DNA, the CDR3 is TGCAGCGTTGTTGGGACAGGACAGTACGAGCAGTACTTC.

This clonotype was seen a few times. The chain links TRBV7-8 to TRBJ1-2; D gene unclear. V was clipped by 5 bases and J by 3 bases, with 10 bases between them. This CDR3 spans 13 amino acids. Germline lookup yields CDR1 SGHVS and CDR2 FQNEAQ. CDR3 in amino acids: CASSPSSDYGYTF. The CDR3 nucleotides are TGTGCCAGCAGCCCCTCTTCTGACTATGGCTACACCTTC.

This chain links TRBV6-5 with TRBJ2-3; TRBD2 agrees at 10 bases. V lost 6 bases and J lost 4; bases outside the gene matches: 7. Germline V CDR1 and CDR2: MNHEY, SVGAGI. The CDR3 has 15 residues. As DNA, the CDR3 is TGTGCCAGCAGCTTACTAGCGGGAATACCAGATACGCAGTATTTT. This sequence encodes CASSLLAGIPDTQYF.

The DNA for the CDR3 is TGTGCCAGCAGCTTCCAGGATAGGAGGGGGGGAGGTACGCAGTATTTT. Translation gives CASSFQDRRGGGTQYF. This chain links TRBV7-2 with TRBJ2-3, with D maybe TRBD2 (7 bases). V was trimmed by 3 bases and J by 8 bases, leaving 21 bases between them. The CDR3 length is 16 residues. Germline lookup yields CDR1 SGHTA and CDR2 FQGNSA.

For the CDR3, the DNA is TGTGCCAGCAGTTACTCCATTGGGGAGACCCAGTACTTC. Translating gives CASSYSIGETQYF. This chain links TRBV6-6 with TRBJ2-5; D is ambiguous. Germline V gene lookup returns CDR1 MNHNY and CDR2 SVGAGI (reference sequence). The CDR3 covers 13 residues. Trimming cost V 0 bases and J 5 bases, with 7 bases left between them.

A few counts support this clonotype. This chain uses TRBV11-2 with TRBJ2-5; 8 bases align to TRBD1. The CDR3 loop spans 16 amino acids. The V segment lost 5 bases and the J segment 5 bases; nucleotides outside the gene matches: 13. CDR1 is SGHAT and CDR2 is FQNNGV in the germline V gene. The chain's CDR3 is CASSIPWAGGEETQYF. The CDR3 region has the DNA TGTGCCAGCAGCATCCCTTGGGCAGGGGGCGAGGAGACCCAGTACTTC. The variable domain in full, with the rest retrieved from reference TRBV11-2 and TRBJ2-5, is EAGVAQSPRYKIIEKRQSVAFWCNPISGHATLYWYQQILGQGPKLLIQFQNNGVVDDSQLPKDRFSAERLKGVDSTLKIQPAKLEDSAVYLCASSIPWAGGEETQYFGPGTRLLVL.

This clonotype has more than one count but fewer than ten. V and J are TRBV24-1 and TRBJ1-2; D uncertain. Trimming left V 1 base short and J 4 bases short, with 9 bases between. Germline V CDR1 and CDR2: KGHDR, SFDVKD. This CDR3 has 14 residues. The CDR3 loop reads CATSDFTLAYGYTF. The CDR3 coding sequence is TGTGCCACCAGTGATTTTACACTCGCCTATGGCTACACCTTC.

This clonotype was detected a few times. The chain employs TRBV10-3 and TRBJ1-3; D gene uncertain. Between the trimmed V and J ends, which lost 2 bases and 7 bases, there was a span of 12 bases. CDR1 is ENHRY and CDR2 is SYGVKD in the germline V gene. The CDR3 has 14 residues. This chain's CDR3 is CAISEGRVANTIYF. The CDR3, as DNA: TGTGCCATCAGTGAGGGTCGGGTGGCGAACACCATATATTTT.

The chain uses TRBV9 and TRBJ2-5, with TRBD2 matching over 8 bases. The ends lost 6 bases at V and 0 bases at J; junction bases unmatched: 7. Germline CDR1 reads SGDLS; CDR2 reads YYNGEE. The CDR3 loop spans 15 amino acids. The CDR3 spells CASTLASGYQETQYF. The DNA of the CDR3 is TGTGCCAGCACGCTGGCTAGCGGGTACCAAGAGACCCAGTACTTC. The whole variable domain, remainder taken from reference TRBV9 and TRBJ2-5, is DSGVTQTPKHLITATGQRVTLRCSPRSGDLSVYWYQQSLDQGLQFLIQYYNGEERAKGNILERFSAQQFPDLHSELNLSSLELGDSALYFCASTLASGYQETQYFGPGTRLLVL.

In DNA, the CDR3 is TGTGCCAGCAGCCGGATCAATCGGCACACAGATACGCAGTATTTT. This translates into CASSRINRHTDTQYF. The V and J genes are TRBV9 and TRBJ2-3; D ambiguous. This CDR3 region has 15 residues. Germline lookup yields CDR1 SGDLS and CDR2 YYNGEE. The V end lost 4 bases, the J end lost 2 bases, and 14 bases lay between the germline ends.

The chain employs TRBV3-1 and TRBJ2-1; D is undetermined. CDR3 length: 15 amino acids. In germline, CDR1 is LGHDT, CDR2 YNNKEL (reference sequence). V lost 0 bases to trimming and J lost 8 bases, with 14 bases between them. CDR3 bases: TGTGCCAGCAGCCAAGATCGGCTCTTATCCTATGAGCAGTTCTTC. Translating gives CASSQDRLLSYEQFF.

The chain couples TRBV6-5 to TRBJ1-2, with 9 bases lining up with TRBD1. Germline values: CDR1 MNHEY, CDR2 SVGAGI. The CDR3 loop spans 16 amino acids. Losses at the gene ends were 7 bases for V and 6 bases for J; bases not matched to a gene: 15. CDR3 DNA: TGTGCCAGCACGAGGGGTCCTCCCGGGACAGGGCATGGCTACACCTTC. It yields the protein CASTRGPPGTGHGYTF.

This clonotype came up a few times. This chain joins TRBV5-1 and TRBJ1-2; D gene unclear. The length of the CDR3 is 12 residues. V was pared by 4 bases and J by 14 bases, with 18 bases between. The germline V gene has CDR1 SGHRS and CDR2 YFSETQ. The CDR3 sequence: CASSQEGPMKTF. The CDR3 bases are TGCGCCAGCAGCCAGGAAGGTCCTATGAAAACCTTC.

The table lists this clonotype with a few counts. The rearrangement uses TRBV21-1 and TRBJ2-5; the table assigns TRBD2, which was not confirmed against the DNA. The J call may be wrong; the DNA end is better matched by TRBJ2-1. TRBV21-1 is a listed pseudogene. CDR3 size: 16 residues. The CDR3 nucleotides are TGTGCCAGCAGCAATGGACTAGCGGGGTGGCGGGGGGAGCAGTTCTTC. Translated: CASSNGLAGWRGEQFF.

The chain recombines TRBV5-6 with TRBJ1-2; D possibly corresponds to TRBD1 (6 bases). V was pared by 0 bases and J by 4 bases, with 13 bases between. Germline V gene sequence: CDR1 SGHDT, CDR2 YYEEEE. The CDR3 contains 15 residues. Here the CDR3 reads CASSLAWQGSYGYTF. The DNA of the CDR3 is TGTGCCAGCAGCTTGGCATGGCAGGGGAGCTATGGCTACACCTTC. Supplemented by reference TRBV5-6 and TRBJ1-2, the full variable domain reads DAGVTQSPTHLIKTRGQQVTLRCSPKSGHDTVSWYQQALGQGPQFIFQYYEEEERQRGNFPDRFSGHQFPNYSSELNVNALLLGDSALYLCASSLAWQGSYGYTFGSGTRLTVV.

This clonotype was seen many times. Relative to the germline gene, one junction end is altered; a read error may explain this. V is TRBV24-1 and J is TRBJ2-3, with D possibly TRBD2 on 5 matching bases. The CDR3 covers 13 residues. The germline V gene has CDR1 KGHDR and CDR2 SFDVKD. The CDR3 protein is CATSDSPANREDF. The CDR3 DNA reads TGTGCCACCAGTGACAGCCCCGCGAACCGGGAAGATTTT.

This chain links TRBV2 with TRBJ1-2; no reliable D call. The CDR3 runs 12 residues. The V gene's germline CDR1 is SNHLY and CDR2 FYNNEI. V gave up 6 bases and J gave up 3 bases, with 8 bases separating them. DNA for the CDR3: TGTGCCAGCAGCCTTAACGACTATGGCTACACCTTC. It is translated as CASSLNDYGYTF.

This clonotype occurred many times. The chain employs TRBV5-5 and TRBJ2-1; 11 bases match TRBD2. V shed 3 bases, J shed 7 bases, and the junction held 6 bases outside the gene matches. Germline V lookup: CDR1 SGHKS, CDR2 YYEKEE (reference sequence). The CDR3 totals 15 residues. CDR3 protein: CASSSTSGGGNEQFF. Here the CDR3 DNA reads TGTGCCAGCAGCTCCACTAGCGGGGGTGGTAATGAGCAGTTCTTC.

The V gene is TRBV20-1, the J gene TRBJ1-1, with D uncertain. V lost 5 bases to trimming and J lost 9 bases, with 13 bases between them. CDR3 length: 11 amino acids. The germline V gene has CDR1 DFQATT and CDR2 SNEGSKA (reference sequence). CDR3 amino acids: CSAPREKKAFF. CDR3 sequence (DNA): TGCAGTGCTCCTCGTGAAAAAAAAGCTTTCTTT.

The V call is TRBV29-1, the J call TRBJ2-5; unclear D gene. The V and J ends lost 4 bases and 3 bases respectively, with 9 bases between them. Germline CDR1 reads SQVTM; CDR2 reads ANQGSEA. This CDR3 comprises 12 residues. The CDR3 spells CSVAQVKETQYF. The DNA for the CDR3 is TGCAGCGTTGCCCAGGTTAAAGAGACCCAGTACTTC.

This clonotype was counted between two and nine times. The chain employs TRBV5-1 and TRBJ1-5; D remains unclear. The length of the CDR3 is 13 residues. The V gene lost 0 bases and the J gene lost 5 bases, with 6 bases spanning the gap. The germline CDR1 and CDR2 sequences are SGHRS and YFSETQ. The CDR3 DNA follows: TGCGCCAGCAGCTTGGAAGAACATCAGCCCCAGCATTTT. Translation gives CASSLEEHQPQHF. Filled out from reference TRBV5-1 and TRBJ1-5, the complete variable domain reads KAGVTQTPRYLIKTRGQQVTLSCSPISGHRSVSWYQQTPGQGLQFLFEYFSETQRNKGNFPGRFSGRQFSNSRSEMNVSTLELGDSALYLCASSLEEHQPQHFGDGTRLSIL.

This clonotype was counted a few times. This rearrangement joins TRBV7-2 to TRBJ1-2; D unresolved. This CDR3 region has 9 residues. The V gene's germline CDR1 is SGHTA and CDR2 FQGNSA. V was clipped by 8 bases and J by 6 bases, with 4 bases between them. Here the CDR3 DNA reads TGTGCCAGCCCAGATGGCTACACCTTC. It yields the protein CASPDGYTF.

The rearrangement links TRBV3-1 to TRBJ2-7, with 7 bases that match TRBD1. V lost 5 bases, J lost 1 base, and 5 bases stayed unmatched. There are 14 residues in the CDR3. Germline CDR1 and CDR2: LGHDT and YNNKEL (reference sequence). The CDR3 protein is CASSMGQLSYEQYF. As DNA, the CDR3 is TGTGCCAGCAGCATGGGACAGTTGTCCTACGAGCAGTACTTC.